One T cell receptor (beta chain) is described in this entry. The library attached unique molecular identifiers to individual cDNA molecules. TCRdb processed the 5' RACE reads anew with MiXCR; each CDR3 protein has one entry. The data show under 85,000 distinct CDR3 sequences, with more than 7% seen just once and approximately 2.5% held by the top ten. Sequencing started from total RNA isolated from unfractionated whole blood. This sample was taken from a study of human T cells and chemical hapten exposure. Whole-study context: The variation in per-sample TCR yields arose mainly from small differences in pooled library volumes.

The sequence derives from a male donor in good health.

The CDR3 DNA sequence: TGCAGTGCGAATACCGGGACTAGCATCAATGAGCAGTTCTTC. This codes for CSANTGTSINEQFF. This sequence joins TRBV20-1 and TRBJ2-1; 9 bases align to TRBD2. Germline CDR1 reads DFQATT; CDR2 reads SNEGSKA (reference sequence). The CDR3 spans 14 residues. Losses at the gene ends were 6 bases for V and 6 bases for J; bases not matched to a gene: 9.